Below are 14 T cell receptor beta chains sequenced from a single sample in a study of T cells in Graves' hyperthyroidism and ophthalmopathy. Amplification yielded TCR beta CDR3 regions, with RNA transcripts as the source. First-round RT-PCR with HTBI primers amplified the TCR CDR3 region. In TCRdb, the multiplex PCR reads were re-called with MiXCR into one record per CDR3 protein. This sample has some 620,000 distinct CDR3 sequences, with around 16% found just once. The source material was blood. These receptors all come from a woman aged 25 to 39 with Graves' hyperthyroidism.

The chain's CDR3 is CSVTGTSGSPYYEQYF. The CDR3 DNA is TGCAGCGTTACCGGGACTAGCGGGTCCCCTTACTACGAGCAGTACTTC. This rearrangement joins TRBV29-1 to TRBJ2-7, with 12 nucleotides matching TRBD2. CDR3 length: 16 residues. V dropped 5 bases and J dropped 3; count of bases not matched to a gene: 11. From germline, CDR1 is SQVTM and CDR2 ANQGSEA.

At least ten counts were recorded for this clonotype. This chain connects TRBV29-1 to TRBJ2-1; D is unresolved. CDR3 size: 12 residues. Germline lookup yields CDR1 SQVTM and CDR2 ANQGSEA. With 0 bases removed from V and 9 bases from J, the gap between germline ends came to 9 bases. In DNA form, the CDR3 reads TGCAGCGTTGAAGATAACTATCGTGAGCAGTTCTTC. Its translation is CSVEDNYREQFF.

Of note for this clonotype: It may be a read error: a sequence one base away is much more abundant. The chain employs TRBV28 and TRBJ2-7; the D gene is possibly TRBD1 (5 bases). Germline V lookup: CDR1 MDHEN, CDR2 SYDVKM. This CDR3 comprises 13 residues. The CDR3 DNA sequence: TGTGCCAGCAGGACAGAAACGAACTACGAGCAGGACTTC. Translating gives CASRTETNYEQDF.

At least ten counts were recorded for this clonotype. This chain joins TRBV12-5 and TRBJ2-1, with a tentative D call TRBD2 (6 bases). This CDR3 spans 16 amino acids. V was shortened by 0 bases and J by 7 bases, with 16 bases between the two germline ends. The germline gives CDR1 LGHNT, CDR2 FRNRAP. The CDR3 DNA sequence: TGTGCTAGTGGTTTGGTAGGGTCGGGGGTCAGGAATGAGCAGTTCTTC. It is translated as CASGLVGSGVRNEQFF. Based on the CDR3 plus reference TRBV12-5 and TRBJ2-1, the full variable domain is DARVTQTPRHKVTEMGQEVTMRCQPILGHNTVFWYRQTMMQGLELLAYFRNRAPLDDSGMPKDRFSAEMPDATLATLKIQPSEPRDSAVYFCASGLVGSGVRNEQFFGPGTRLTVL.

This clonotype was recorded many times. The rearrangement links TRBV2 to TRBJ2-7, with 9 bases fitting TRBD1. CDR1 is SNHLY, CDR2 FYNNEI, per germline. V was pared by 5 bases and J by 6 bases, with 5 bases of the junction left unmatched. The CDR3 sequence is 13 residues long. The CDR3: CASSTGGGGEQYF. In DNA form, the CDR3 reads TGTGCCAGCAGTACAGGGGGCGGTGGCGAGCAGTACTTC. Variable domain in full (rest from reference TRBV2 and TRBJ2-7): EPEVTQTPSHQVTQMGQEVILRCVPISNHLYFYWYRQILGQKVEFLVSFYNNEISEKSEIFDDQFSVERPDGSNFTLKIRSTKLEDSAMYFCASSTGGGGEQYFGPGTRLTVT.

V is TRBV6-1 and J is TRBJ2-7; possibly TRBD2 for D (6 bases). Germline assignment: CDR1 MNHNS and CDR2 SASEGT. The CDR3 totals 14 residues. Trimming removed 7 bases at V and 4 bases at J, with 17 bases between. The CDR3, as DNA: TGTGCCAGCAAGGTGGGGGGAGCCATGTACGAGCAGTACTTC. Residues: CASKVGGAMYEQYF.

The table lists this clonotype with a few counts. For the CDR3, the DNA is TGTGCCAGCACCCACGGGGAGGGAGTTAATTCACCCCTCCACTTT. Translated, it gives CASTHGEGVNSPLHF. This chain connects TRBV6-1 to TRBJ1-6; D call uncertain. This CDR3 contains 15 residues. V dropped 7 bases and J dropped 6 bases, with 16 bases sitting between them. The germline V gene has CDR1 MNHNS and CDR2 SASEGT.

The chain employs TRBV20-1 and TRBJ2-4; tentatively, D is TRBD1 or TRBD2 (7 bases each). The CDR3 is made up of 13 amino acids. The V end was cut by 4 bases, the J end by 7 bases, with 14 bases between. The germline gives CDR1 DFQATT, CDR2 SNEGSKA (reference sequence). CDR3 bases: TGCAGTGCTAACCCCAGGGGGGGCAACATTCAGTACTTC. Translated: CSANPRGGNIQYF.

This clonotype was found a few times. V and J are TRBV7-9 and TRBJ2-3; either TRBD1 or TRBD2 may supply D (6 bases each). Germline V lookup: CDR1 SEHNR, CDR2 FQNEAQ (reference sequence). The CDR3 has 14 residues. Trimming left V 5 bases short and J 5 bases short, with 14 bases between. The CDR3: CASSPRGRLDTQYF. The CDR3 nucleotides read TGTGCCAGCAGCCCCCGGGGGCGATTAGATACGCAGTATTTT.

Ten or more counts support this clonotype. The chain couples TRBV18 to TRBJ1-1, with D hard to call. Trimming took off 6 bases at V and 2 bases at J, with 13 bases between the two ends. Per the germline V gene, CDR1 is KGHSH and CDR2 is LQKENI. This CDR3 region has 14 residues. CDR3 DNA sequence: TGTGCCAGCTCCCAGATCGACTTAAACACTGAAGCTTTCTTT. As protein: CASSQIDLNTEAFF.

This clonotype was recorded many times. The chain couples TRBV20-1 to TRBJ2-1, with 10 bases identical to TRBD2. V dropped 6 bases and J dropped 4; count of bases not matched to a gene: 15. The CDR3 consists of 17 residues. CDR1 and CDR2 from the germline V gene are DFQATT and SNEGSKA (reference sequence). CDR3 in DNA: TGCAGTGCGCCTGGGCCCCTCCTAGCGGGGGAATACAATGAGCAGTTCTTC. Translation: CSAPGPLLAGEYNEQFF.

The V and J genes are TRBV29-1 and TRBJ2-1; perhaps TRBD1 as D (7 bases). Germline V gene sequence: CDR1 SQVTM, CDR2 ANQGSEA. CDR3 length: 17 amino acids. With 4 bases removed from V and 4 bases from J, the gap between germline ends came to 23 bases. For the CDR3, the DNA is TGCAGCGTTGCAGGACAGGCCGGGACTGGAGGTTACAATGAGCAGTTCTTC. Translating it yields CSVAGQAGTGGYNEQFF.

This clonotype has a count of ten or more. The genes are TRBV6-5 and TRBJ2-7, with D tentatively TRBD1 or TRBD2 (5 bases each). The CDR3 spans 14 residues. The V end lost 0 bases, the J end lost 2 bases, and 8 bases lay between the germline ends. CDR1 and CDR2 (germline): MNHEY, SVGAGI. The CDR3 loop reads CASSYSGRAYEQYF. The CDR3 DNA sequence: TGTGCCAGCAGTTACTCGGGACGGGCCTACGAGCAGTACTTC.

This chain links TRBV9 with TRBJ2-7, with D maybe TRBD1 (5 bases). V gave up 2 bases and J gave up 2 bases, with 14 bases separating them. The germline gives CDR1 SGDLS, CDR2 YYNGEE. There are 15 residues in the CDR3. The CDR3 loop is CASSVGPDDPYEQYF. In nucleotides, the CDR3 is TGTGCCAGCAGCGTGGGGCCCGACGATCCCTACGAGCAGTACTTC.